These T cell receptor beta chains were read from a single sample in a study of radiation and T cells in renal cell carcinoma. Clones were read by immunoSEQ multiplex PCR, and TCRdb kept only the in-frame ones, dropping some. The table records just over 95,000 clones, about 86% of them present only once. The sample consisted of blood, taken from a patient whose treatment included radiotherapy and nephrectomy. The source is a man aged 50-59 years with renal cell carcinoma. Both conserved end residues are part of each CDR3. The D gene is left open where the match is weak. Where a row states a size, it is once, few, many or the class of an expanded clone; other rows omit it.

TRBJ2-5,TRBD2,NA,TRBV19,TGTGCCAGTAGTATACGACCTAGCGGGGCTAATCAAGAGACCCAGTACTTC,CASSIRPSGANQETQYF
TRBJ1-1,NA,NA,TRBV11-2,TGTGCCAGCAGCTTAGAGGGTCCGTGGAGACAGTTAAACACTGAAGCTTTCTTT,CASSLEGPWRQLNTEAFF
TRBJ1-1,NA,NA,TRBV6-5,TGTGCCAGCAGTGACCGGGACGTATTTTGGGAAGCTTTCTTT,CASSDRDVFWEAFF
TRBJ2-7,NA,NA,TRBV6-5,TGTGCCAGCAGCAAGACAGGAGCCTACGAGCAGTACTTC,CASSKTGAYEQYF
TRBJ2-2,NA,NA,TRBV5-1,TGCGCCAGCAGCCAGGGCTTATTGATAACCGGGGAGCTGTTTTTT,CASSQGLLITGELFF
TRBJ2-7,NA,NA,TRBV27,TGTGCCAGCAGTTTTACGGGGCCCTACGAGCAGTACTTC,CASSFTGPYEQYF
TRBJ2-1,TRBD2,NA,TRBV5-1,TGCGCCAGCAGCTTAGGGACTAGCGGGATAGATGAGCAGTTCTTC,CASSLGTSGIDEQFF
TRBJ2-1,TRBD2,few,TRBV5-1,TGCGCCAGCCTAGCGGGGGGCCGGGAGACTGAGCAGTTCTTC,CASLAGGRETEQFF
TRBJ2-3,NA,few,TRBV30,TGTGCCTGGAGTATCTCCTTTAAAGATACGCAGTATTTT,CAWSISFKDTQYF
TRBJ1-4,TRBD1,once,TRBV7-2,TGTGCCAGCAGTTTACAGGGGGCGCTTGATAATGAAAAACTGTTTTTT,CASSLQGALDNEKLFF
TRBJ2-7,NA,NA,TRBV6-6,TGTGCCAGCAGTATCGAGGCGATCCATGCCTACGAGCAGTACTTC,CASSIEAIHAYEQYF
TRBJ1-2,TRBD1,few,TRBV7-2,TGTGCCAGCAGCTCTCATCAGACAGGGTCTTATGGCTACACCTTC,CASSSHQTGSYGYTF
TRBJ2-3,TRBD2,NA,TRBV7-2,TGTGCCAGCAGCTTAGTTCTCCTAGCGGGAGGTGGGAGGGCGCAGTATTTT,CASSLVLLAGGGRAQYF
TRBJ1-4,NA,NA,TRBV10-3,TGTGCCATCAGTGAGTCCTCCGTATACGGTGAAAAACTGTTTTTT,CAISESSVYGEKLFF
TRBJ1-4,NA,NA,TRBV2,TGTGCCAGCACCGAAGGGGGGGTCGTCCCAACTAATGAAAAACTGTTTTTT,CASTEGGVVPTNEKLFF
TRBJ1-5,NA,NA,TRBV30,TGTGCCTGGAGTGTAGCTGGATCCGAAATCCAGCCCCAGCATTTT,CAWSVAGSEIQPQHF
TRBJ2-7,TRBD2,NA,TRBV18,TGTGCCAGCTCACCACTCATGCTAGCGGGAGGGACTTACGAGCAGTACTTC,CASSPLMLAGGTYEQYF
TRBJ1-6,NA,few,TRBV21-1,TGTGCCAGCAGCAAAAGGTGGGTGAGACTCAGCTCCTATAATTCACCCCTCCACTTT,CASSKRWVRLSSYNSPLHF
TRBJ2-1,TRBD1,NA,TRBV19,TGTGCCAGTAGTAAGGACAGGGTCTGGAATGAGCAGTTCTTC,CASSKDRVWNEQFF